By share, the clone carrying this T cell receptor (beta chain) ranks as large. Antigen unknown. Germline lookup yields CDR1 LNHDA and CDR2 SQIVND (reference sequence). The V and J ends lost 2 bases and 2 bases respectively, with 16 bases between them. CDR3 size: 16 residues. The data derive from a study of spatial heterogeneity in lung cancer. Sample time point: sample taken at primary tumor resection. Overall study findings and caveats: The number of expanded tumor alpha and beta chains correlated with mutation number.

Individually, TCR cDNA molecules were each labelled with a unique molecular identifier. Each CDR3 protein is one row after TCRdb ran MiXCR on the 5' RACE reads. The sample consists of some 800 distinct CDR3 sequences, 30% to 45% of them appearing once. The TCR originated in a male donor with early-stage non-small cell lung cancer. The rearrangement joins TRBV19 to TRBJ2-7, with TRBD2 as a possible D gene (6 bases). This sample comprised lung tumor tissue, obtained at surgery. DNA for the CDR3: TGTGCCAGTAGTATATCCCGGGACTCCATCGCCTACGAGCAGTACTTC. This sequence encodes CASSISRDSIAYEQYF.